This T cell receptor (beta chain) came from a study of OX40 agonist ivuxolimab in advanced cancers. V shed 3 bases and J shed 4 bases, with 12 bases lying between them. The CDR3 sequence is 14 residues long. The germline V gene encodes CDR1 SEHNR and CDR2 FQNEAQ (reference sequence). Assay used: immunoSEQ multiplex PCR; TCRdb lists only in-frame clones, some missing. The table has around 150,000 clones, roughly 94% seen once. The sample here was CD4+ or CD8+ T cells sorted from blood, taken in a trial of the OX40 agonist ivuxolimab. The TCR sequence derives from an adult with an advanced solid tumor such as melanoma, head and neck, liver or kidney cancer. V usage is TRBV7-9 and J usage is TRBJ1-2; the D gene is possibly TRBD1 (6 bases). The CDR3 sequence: CASSFLETGYGYTF. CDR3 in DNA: TGTGCCAGCAGCTTTCTGGAGACAGGCTATGGCTACACCTTC.